This TCR beta chain appears in the sequencing data of a study of T cell changes during pregnancy in multiple sclerosis. Assay used: immunoSEQ multiplex PCR; TCRdb lists only in-frame clones, some missing. The repertoire consists of roughly 48,000 clones, with 85% to 95% occurring once and the leading ten covering around 0.91%. Trimming removed 0 bases from V and 5 bases from J, with 11 bases in between. This CDR3 has 14 amino acids. CDR1 and CDR2 (germline): LNHNV, YYDKDF (reference sequence). This receptor was obtained from a female donor in good health, enrolled as a control in a pregnancy study. This chain connects TRBV15 to TRBJ2-7; TRBD2 might be the D (6 bases). This specimen was CD4+ T cells from peripheral blood mononuclear cells, taken in the second trimester of pregnancy. The CDR3 DNA sequence: TGTGCCACCAGCAGAGAGCTCGGGGGACACGAGCAGTACTTC. It is translated as CATSRELGGHEQYF.